The next 9 T cell receptor beta chains were all read from a single sample in a study of T cells after yellow fever vaccination. TCRdb called the 5' RACE reads again in MiXCR, with one record for every CDR3 protein. Of more than 300,000 distinct CDR3 sequences in the sample, 6.8% were seen once. The sample consisted of PBMCs, taken 35 to 50 days after the first yellow fever vaccination. The source of these receptors is a man between 18 and 29 years old who received the YFV17D yellow fever vaccine.

This clonotype was detected only a few times. The gene calls are TRBV14 and TRBJ1-2; tentative D call: TRBD1 (5 bases). V gave up 6 bases and J gave up 4 bases, with 18 bases separating them. CDR1 is SGHDN, CDR2 FVKESK, per germline. CDR3 length: 15 amino acids. The CDR3 DNA follows: TGTGCCAGCAGTCTGGGGACGGGGTCTGGCTATGGCTACACCTTC. Translating gives CASSLGTGSGYGYTF.

This clonotype was seen a few times. The V and J genes are TRBV18 and TRBJ1-2; 10 nucleotides line up with TRBD1. Germline V CDR1 and CDR2: KGHSH, LQKENI. V lost 5 bases and J lost 3; bases outside the gene matches: 6. This CDR3 spans 15 amino acids. CDR3 amino acids: CASSSGTGVDYGYTF. The CDR3 DNA reads TGTGCCAGCTCATCCGGGACAGGGGTTGACTATGGCTACACCTTC.

This clonotype was found many times. This chain connects TRBV6-5 to TRBJ2-3; TRBD2 aligns across 10 bases. The CDR3 loop spans 17 amino acids. Trimming took 0 bases from V and 2 from J; bases not matched to a gene: 5. Per germline, CDR1 MNHEY and CDR2 SVGAGI. The DNA for the CDR3 is TGTGCCAGCAGTTACTCTCTAGCGGGGGTCCTCACAGATACGCAGTATTTT. This translates into CASSYSLAGVLTDTQYF.

V usage is TRBV7-9 and J usage is TRBJ2-4, with D perhaps matching TRBD1 or TRBD2 (5 bases each). The CDR3 has 16 amino acids. CDR1 and CDR2 (germline): SEHNR, FQNEAQ (reference sequence). Trimming took off 4 bases at V and 7 bases at J, with 20 bases between the two ends. As DNA, the CDR3 is TGTGCCAGCAGCTCCCGGGCCGCATACTGGGGGAACATTCAGTACTTC. Translated: CASSSRAAYWGNIQYF.

The table lists this clonotype with a few counts. V usage is TRBV12-3 or TRBV12-4 and J usage is TRBJ2-3; 12 nucleotides align to TRBD2. V lost 8 bases and J lost 3; bases outside the gene matches: 9. The CDR3 totals 16 residues. The CDR3 spells CASGILAGGGTDTQYF. CDR3 nucleotides: TGTGCCAGCGGGATACTAGCGGGGGGAGGGACAGATACGCAGTATTTT.

This clonotype was recorded many times. V is TRBV7-2 and J is TRBJ2-7; no reliable D call. V was cut by 3 bases and J by 2 bases, with 11 bases left in between. The germline gives CDR1 SGHTA, CDR2 FQGNSA. The CDR3 sequence is 14 residues long. The CDR3 DNA reads TGTGCCAGCAGCTTGGCCGGAAAAACCTACGAGCAGTACTTC. Protein product: CASSLAGKTYEQYF. Full variable domain (rest looked up from reference TRBV7-2 and TRBJ2-7): GAGVSQSPSNKVTEKGKDVELRCDPISGHTALYWYRQSLGQGLEFLIYFQGNSAPDKSGLPSDRFSAERTGGSVSTLTIQRTQQEDSAVYLCASSLAGKTYEQYFGPGTRLTVT.

This clonotype has ten or more counts. The V gene is TRBV7-2, the J gene TRBJ2-2; D is ambiguous. The ends were cut back, 2 bases at V and 3 bases at J, with 4 bases in the middle. This CDR3 contains 13 residues. Germline V gives CDR1 SGHTA, CDR2 FQGNSA. The chain's CDR3 is CASSLIHTGELFF. The DNA for the CDR3 is TGTGCCAGCAGCTTAATCCACACCGGGGAGCTGTTTTTT.

This clonotype was observed a handful of times. V usage is TRBV6-5 and J usage is TRBJ2-7; tentative D call: TRBD1 (5 bases). The CDR3 is 13 residues long. Germline V gives CDR1 MNHEY, CDR2 SVGAGI. The V gene lost 5 bases and the J gene lost 7 bases, with 15 bases spanning the gap. The CDR3 nucleotides are TGTGCCAGCAGTAGGGGATCTGGCGGAGAGCAGTACTTC. It is translated as CASSRGSGGEQYF.

This chain uses TRBV12-3 or TRBV12-4 with TRBJ1-2; 7 nucleotides match TRBD1. V shed 10 bases, J shed 0 bases, and the junction held 11 bases outside the gene matches. The CDR3 consists of 15 residues. CDR3 bases: TGTGCCACCACCGTGGGGGACAGCCCTAACTATGGCTACACCTTC. This sequence encodes CATTVGDSPNYGYTF.